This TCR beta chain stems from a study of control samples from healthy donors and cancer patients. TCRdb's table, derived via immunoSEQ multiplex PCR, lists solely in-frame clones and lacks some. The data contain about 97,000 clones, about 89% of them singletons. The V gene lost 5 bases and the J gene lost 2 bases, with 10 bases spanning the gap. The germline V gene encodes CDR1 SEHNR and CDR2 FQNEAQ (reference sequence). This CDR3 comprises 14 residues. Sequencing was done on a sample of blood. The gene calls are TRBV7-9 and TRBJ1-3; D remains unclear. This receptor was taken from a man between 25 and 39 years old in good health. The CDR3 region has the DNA TGTGCCAGCAGCCGTGAACTTACTGGAAACACCATATATTTT. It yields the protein CASSRELTGNTIYF.